This entry features one TCR beta chain sequence. The antigen remains unidentified. The CDR3 contains 12 residues. Trimming pared 5 bases from V and 4 bases from J, leaving 8 bases between. Germline loops: CDR1 SQVTM, CDR2 ANQGSEA. These data belong to a study of cytomegalovirus exposure and HLA in healthy donors. Study background: A subsequent analysis reported that the 100 to 150 validation repertoires were produced on the same platform that had also been used for the roughly 700 first-cohort repertoires.

Notes on the study in general: It was confirmed in vitro that a few of the CMV-associated chains were specific for CMV antigens. 150 or so TCR beta chains were listed as cytomegalovirus-associated.

Donors came from a validation cohort of over a hundred subjects, distinct from the first 666-subject cohort. TCRdb keeps only in-frame clones here, not all; method: immunoSEQ multiplex PCR. The sample contains fewer than 200,000 clones, approximately 89% of which appear only once. This chain joins TRBV29-1 and TRBJ2-2, with TRBD1 as a possible D gene (5 bases). Sequenced material: PBMCs. The TCR comes from a man aged 18 to 35 in good health and CMV-seropositive. CDR3 DNA: TGCAGCGTTACTCAGGGCACCGGGGAGCTGTTTTTT. This sequence encodes CSVTQGTGELFF.